Following are 14 T cell receptor beta chains from one sample sequenced in a study of blood T cells in healthy people across ages. It was with a sample-barcoded 5' primer and a J-beta primer mix that a second PCR of about 6 to 12 cycles was run. Using its own MiXCR run on the 5' RACE reads, TCRdb lists one record per CDR3 protein. The sample has 1.5 million to 2 million distinct CDR3 sequences, around 48% seen once. Sequencing used blood. Source of these receptors: a woman between 40 and 50 years old in good health.

As for this clonotype: At one boundary the junction diverges from the germline segment, which might be a read error. The chain employs TRBV27 and TRBJ2-1; D is possibly TRBD1 or TRBD2 (5 bases each). This CDR3 is built from 13 residues. CDR1 is MNHEY and CDR2 is SMNVEV in the germline V gene (reference sequence). CDR3 sequence: CASSVSRGNEQFF. CDR3 coding DNA: TGTGCCAGCAGTGTATCGAGGGGTAATGAGCAGTTCTTC.

This chain joins TRBV28 and TRBJ2-1; no definite D call. V was pared by 5 bases and J by 6 bases, with 14 bases between. CDR1 and CDR2 from the germline V gene are MDHEN and SYDVKM. The CDR3 runs to 14 residues. The CDR3 sequence: CASSVEHVANEQFF. The DNA of the CDR3 is TGTGCCAGCAGTGTAGAGCACGTGGCCAATGAGCAGTTCTTC.

This clonotype was picked up a small number of times. The J gene is TRBJ2-1, the V gene TRBV6-6; D gene ambiguous. CDR1 is MNHNY, CDR2 SVGAGI, per germline (reference sequence). Trimming took off 2 bases at V and 9 bases at J, with 5 bases between the two ends. The length of the CDR3 is 11 residues. CDR3 region: CASSYSVEQFF. The CDR3, as DNA: TGTGCCAGCAGTTACAGCGTTGAGCAGTTCTTC.

The rearrangement joins TRBV29-1 to TRBJ2-7, with TRBD2 as a possible D gene (6 bases). The germline CDR1 and CDR2 sequences are SQVTM and ANQGSEA. Trimming left V 7 bases short and J 5 bases short, with 12 bases between. This CDR3 comprises 11 residues. The CDR3 bases are TGCAGCGCCGGCGGGATCCACGAGCAGTACTTC. Translating gives CSAGGIHEQYF.

The chain carries TRBV6-6 and TRBJ1-2; D remains ambiguous. CDR1 MNHNY and CDR2 SVGAGI come from the germline V gene (reference sequence). The V end was cut by 1 base, the J end by 11 bases, with 11 bases between. The CDR3 is made up of 12 amino acids. The CDR3 coding sequence is TGTGCCAGCAGTTACTACACCGGCGAATACACCTTC. It translates to CASSYYTGEYTF.

The CDR3 nucleotides read TGTGCCAGCAGTGAACAGGGTTCAACCCACGAGCAGTACTTC. Its translation: CASSEQGSTHEQYF. The chain combines TRBV2 with TRBJ2-7; a possible D gene is TRBD1 (5 bases). The CDR3 runs to 14 residues. Trimming removed 2 bases at V and 5 bases at J, with 13 bases between. The germline V gene encodes CDR1 SNHLY and CDR2 FYNNEI.

The gene calls are TRBV4-3 and TRBJ2-1; 10 positions match TRBD2. CDR1 is LGHNA, CDR2 YSLEER, per germline. The CDR3 runs to 15 residues. J lost 9 bases, V lost 0 bases, and 5 bases had no gene match. The CDR3 is CASSQDQLAGAEQFF. For the CDR3, the DNA is TGCGCCAGCAGCCAAGATCAGCTAGCGGGGGCTGAGCAGTTCTTC.

A few counts support this clonotype. The chain has TRBV19 and TRBJ2-1, with TRBD2 identical over 12 bases. The CDR3 is made up of 19 amino acids. The germline gives CDR1 LNHDA, CDR2 SQIVND (reference sequence). J lost 0 bases, V lost 0 bases, and 6 bases had no gene match. CDR3 DNA sequence: TGTGCCAGTAGTATAGATAGGCTAGCGGGGGGGCCCTCCTACAATGAGCAGTTCTTC. It encodes CASSIDRLAGGPSYNEQFF.

This clonotype has a count of ten or more. The V call is TRBV5-1, the J call TRBJ2-7; 8 bases are shared with TRBD1. The germline gives CDR1 SGHRS, CDR2 YFSETQ. The ends lost 4 bases at V and 2 bases at J; junction bases unmatched: 5. This CDR3 is 14 amino acids long. The CDR3, as DNA: TGCGCCAGCAGCCGACAGGGGCTGGCCTACGAGCAGTACTTC. It translates to CASSRQGLAYEQYF.

This clonotype was found a few times. The chain couples TRBV7-2 to TRBJ1-5; weak D call: TRBD1 (6 bases). CDR3 size: 16 residues. Germline lookup yields CDR1 SGHTA and CDR2 FQGNSA. With 4 bases removed from V and 1 base from J, the gap between germline ends came to 14 bases. CDR3 sequence reads: CASSSRQDLSNQPQHF. Written as DNA, the CDR3 is TGTGCCAGCAGCTCAAGACAGGACCTAAGCAATCAGCCCCAGCATTTT. The full variable domain, with the rest looked up from reference TRBV7-2 and TRBJ1-5, is GAGVSQSPSNKVTEKGKDVELRCDPISGHTALYWYRQSLGQGLEFLIYFQGNSAPDKSGLPSDRFSAERTGGSVSTLTIQRTQQEDSAVYLCASSSRQDLSNQPQHFGDGTRLSIL.

This chain links TRBV9 with TRBJ2-7; D not resolved. Trimming removed 1 base from V and 4 bases from J, with 9 bases in between. This CDR3 has 13 residues. Germline CDR1 and CDR2: SGDLS and YYNGEE. CDR3 coding DNA: TGTGCCAGCAGCGTAAAGATGGGATACGAGCAGTACTTC. The encoded protein is CASSVKMGYEQYF.

The chain couples TRBV9 to TRBJ1-2; no definite D call. V gave up 3 bases and J gave up 8 bases, with 5 bases separating them. The CDR3 runs to 10 residues. Germline lookup yields CDR1 SGDLS and CDR2 YYNGEE. The CDR3 region is CASSGLGYTF. The CDR3 bases are TGTGCCAGCAGCGGATTGGGCTACACCTTC. The full variable domain, in which reference TRBV9 and TRBJ1-2 provide the parts outside the CDR3, is DSGVTQTPKHLITATGQRVTLRCSPRSGDLSVYWYQQSLDQGLQFLIQYYNGEERAKGNILERFSAQQFPDLHSELNLSSLELGDSALYFCASSGLGYTFGSGTRLTVV.

The chain is built from TRBV2 and TRBJ2-5; the D is unclear. Near its end, the DNA agrees better with TRBJ2-7, so the J call may be wrong. The CDR3 runs 12 residues. Germline CDR1 is SNHLY and CDR2 is FYNNEI. The CDR3 DNA reads as TGTGCCAGCAGTGTTACCACCTACGAGCAGTACTTC. Translation: CASSVTTYEQYF.

As DNA, the CDR3 is TGCAGTGCTAGAGCCGGACTAGGGGCAGAGACCCAGTACTTC. It yields the protein CSARAGLGAETQYF. The rearrangement links TRBV20-1 to TRBJ2-5; 7 bases align to TRBD2. J was trimmed by 4 bases and V by 1 base; bases with no gene match: 6. The CDR3 totals 14 residues. Germline assignment: CDR1 DFQATT and CDR2 SNEGSKA (reference sequence).